This T cell receptor beta chain was documented in a study of early stage breast cancer tumors. Repertoires were generated with immunoSEQ multiplex PCR, while TCRdb's copy carries only in-frame clones and drops some. Of about 24,000 clones listed, 65% to 70% are singletons. The CDR3 sequence is 13 residues long. V was pared by 6 bases and J by 7 bases, with 5 bases of the junction left unmatched. Germline-derived CDR1 and CDR2 are SNHLY and FYNNEI. This clonotype originated in a person between 55 and 69 years old with breast cancer. The rearrangement joins TRBV2 to TRBJ1-5; the match to TRBD1 covers 8 bases. Sequencing was carried out using breast tumor tissue. The CDR3, as DNA: TGTGCCAGCAGCCAGGGGACAGGACAGCCCCAGCATTTT. As protein: CASSQGTGQPQHF.